This T cell receptor (beta chain) was documented in a study of T-cell reconstitution after alpha-beta-depleted transplantation in children. Findings and limits, study-wide: Reportedly, only several hundred clones from non-depleted graft cells drove alpha-beta T-cell counts at about two months.

Preparation of the TCRbeta library involved a method that used unique molecular identifiers. TCRdb re-called the PCR reads with MiXCR, one entry per CDR3 protein. The top ten hold over 25% of the sample, which has 800,000 to 1,000,000 distinct CDR3 sequences, around 30% seen once. This clonotype was counted at least ten times. The target antigen is unknown. Trimming cost V 6 bases and J 3 bases; bases outside gene matches: 7. CDR3 length: 15 amino acids. The sequencing used PBMCs, mostly from graft donor cells, collected 360 days after TCRalphabeta/CD19-depleted stem cell transplant. This TCR was recovered from a boy in the first two years of life who had a stem cell transplant for SCID, so the T cells may come from the graft donor. V usage is TRBV12-3 or TRBV12-4 and J usage is TRBJ2-1, with 8 nucleotides matching TRBD2. CDR3 region: CASRLGAGGYNEQFF. CDR3 in DNA: TGTGCCAGCAGGCTCGGGGCGGGGGGCTACAATGAGCAGTTCTTC.